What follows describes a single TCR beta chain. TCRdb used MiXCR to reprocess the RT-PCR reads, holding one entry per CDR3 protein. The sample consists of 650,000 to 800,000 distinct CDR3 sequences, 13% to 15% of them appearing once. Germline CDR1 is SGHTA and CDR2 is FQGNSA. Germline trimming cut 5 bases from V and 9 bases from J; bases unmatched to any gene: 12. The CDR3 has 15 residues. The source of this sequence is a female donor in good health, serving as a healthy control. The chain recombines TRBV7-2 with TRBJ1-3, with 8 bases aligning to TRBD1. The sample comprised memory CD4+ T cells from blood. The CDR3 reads CASSPDRAVVGTIYF. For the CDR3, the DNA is TGTGCCAGCAGCCCGGACAGGGCGGTGGTTGGCACCATATATTTT.